The entry that follows covers one T cell receptor beta chain sequence. Its target is not known. Trimming left V 7 bases short and J 0 bases short, with 10 bases between. The CDR3 covers 14 residues. Per the germline V gene, CDR1 is SNHLY and CDR2 is FYNNEI. The data originate from a study of cytomegalovirus exposure and HLA in healthy donors. Study-level results: Per a later analysis, about 17,000 TCR beta sequences showed association with HLA alleles at 0.05 false discovery rate.

In the PCR, 60 Vbeta and 13 Jbeta primers were used. Clones were read by immunoSEQ multiplex PCR, and TCRdb kept only the in-frame ones, dropping some. This sample has more than 85,000 clones, with approximately 82% found just once. This receptor was obtained from a man aged 25-40 years in good health and CMV-seropositive. The V call is TRBV2, the J call TRBJ1-5; D is unresolved. What was sequenced was PBMCs. The CDR3 nucleotides read TGTGCCAGCACCACAGAACATAGCAATCAGCCCCAGCATTTT. Its protein is CASTTEHSNQPQHF.